This T cell receptor (beta chain) was identified in a study of shared T cell receptors in the human thymus. Germline V lookup: CDR1 LGHNA, CDR2 YNFKEQ. The CDR3 extends over 17 amino acids. Trimming removed 6 bases from V and 0 bases from J; junction bases left unmatched: 6. Generated by immunoSEQ multiplex PCR, the TCRdb table keeps only in-frame clones and is missing some. The sample contains about 610,000 clones, around nine tenths of which appear only once. This sample also appeared in a second study, on human thymus T cells. As reported in that work: Surgeons resected thymus tissue during corrective heart surgery. What appeared biased in thymic and blood repertoires was the usage of V and J genes.

The source of this sequence is a boy in the first two years of life with a congenital heart defect. Sequencing was carried out using thymocytes. V gene TRBV4-2 combines with J gene TRBJ2-1, with 12 bases that match TRBD2. The CDR3 is CASSSSGRAASYNEQFF. For the CDR3, the DNA is TGTGCCAGCAGTTCTAGCGGGAGGGCCGCCTCCTACAATGAGCAGTTCTTC.